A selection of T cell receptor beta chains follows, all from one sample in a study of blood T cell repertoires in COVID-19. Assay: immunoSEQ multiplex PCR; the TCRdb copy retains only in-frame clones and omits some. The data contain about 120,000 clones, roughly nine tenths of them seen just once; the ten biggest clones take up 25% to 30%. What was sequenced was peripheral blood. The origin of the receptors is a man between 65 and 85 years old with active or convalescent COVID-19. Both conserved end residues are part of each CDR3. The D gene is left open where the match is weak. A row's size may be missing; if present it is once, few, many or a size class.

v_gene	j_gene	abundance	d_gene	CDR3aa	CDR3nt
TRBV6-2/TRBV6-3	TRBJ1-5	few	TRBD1	CASSPGDRGGNQPQHF	TGTGCCAGCAGCCCTGGGGACAGGGGAGGTAATCAGCCCCAGCATTTT
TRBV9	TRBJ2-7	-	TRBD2	CASSPTSGRASYEQYF	TGTGCCAGCAGCCCAACTAGCGGGAGGGCCTCCTACGAGCAGTACTTC
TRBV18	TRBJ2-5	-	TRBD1	CASSHDRGRETQYF	TGTGCCAGCTCCCATGACAGGGGGCGAGAGACCCAGTACTTC
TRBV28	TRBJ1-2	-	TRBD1	CASSTGTDNYGYTF	TGTGCCAGCAGTACCGGGACAGATAACTATGGCTACACCTTC
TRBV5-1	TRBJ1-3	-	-	CASSLSSDRPGNTIYF	TGCGCCAGCAGTCTGTCAAGTGACAGGCCCGGAAACACCATATATTTT
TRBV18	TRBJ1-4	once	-	CASSPTAVNEKLFF	TGTGCCAGCTCACCGACAGCAGTAAATGAAAAACTGTTTTTT
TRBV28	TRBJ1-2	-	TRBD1	CASSLGTALNYGYTF	TGTGCCAGCAGTCTGGGGACAGCACTTAACTATGGCTACACCTTC
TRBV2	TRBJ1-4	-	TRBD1	CASSLQGANEKLFF	TGTGCCAGCAGTTTACAGGGGGCCAATGAAAAACTGTTTTTT
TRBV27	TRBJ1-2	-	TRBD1	CASSLTGNYGYTF	TGTGCCAGCAGTTTGACAGGGAACTATGGCTACACCTTC
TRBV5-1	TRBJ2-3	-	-	CASSLGSDTQYF	TGCGCCAGCAGCTTGGGTTCGGATACGCAGTATTTT
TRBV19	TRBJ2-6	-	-	CATTLGSVLTF	TGTGCCACGACCCTAGGTTCCGTCCTGACTTTC
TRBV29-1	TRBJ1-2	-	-	CSVDQQRWGYGYTF	TGCAGCGTAGACCAACAGCGGTGGGGCTATGGCTACACCTTC
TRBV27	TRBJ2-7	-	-	CASTRDRGASEQYF	TGTGCCAGCACCCGCGATCGGGGGGCATCCGAGCAGTACTTC
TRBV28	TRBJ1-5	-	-	CASSFPGGGNQPQHF	TGTGCCAGCAGTTTTCCCGGGGGAGGGAATCAGCCCCAGCATTTT
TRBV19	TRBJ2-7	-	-	CASSMADYEQYF	TGTGCCAGTAGTATGGCGGACTACGAGCAGTACTTC
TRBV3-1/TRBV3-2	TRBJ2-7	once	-	CASSPRRVAEQYF	TGTGCCAGCAGCCCTCGGCGAGTAGCCGAGCAGTACTTC
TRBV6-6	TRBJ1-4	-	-	CASRRGADEKLFF	TGTGCCAGCAGACGGGGGGCTGATGAAAAACTGTTTTTT
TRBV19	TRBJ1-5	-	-	CASSIGRTGWDSNQPQHF	TGTGCCAGTAGTATAGGTCGGACGGGATGGGATAGCAATCAGCCCCAGCATTTT
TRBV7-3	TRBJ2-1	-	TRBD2	CASSLNGRSDNEQFF	TGTGCCAGCAGCTTAAACGGGAGGTCTGACAATGAGCAGTTCTTC
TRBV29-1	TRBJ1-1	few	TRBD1	CSADRGHTEAFF	TGCAGCGCTGACAGGGGGCACACTGAAGCTTTCTTT
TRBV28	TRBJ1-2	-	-	CASRGPGGTNYGYTF	TGTGCCAGCAGGGGGCCGGGCGGAACTAACTATGGCTACACCTTC
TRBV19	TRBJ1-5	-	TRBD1	CASSTGGTGNQPQHF	TGTGCCAGTAGTACAGGGGGCACTGGCAATCAGCCCCAGCATTTT
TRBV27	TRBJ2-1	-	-	CASSLSREPNEQFF	TGTGCCAGCAGTTTATCACGGGAGCCCAATGAGCAGTTCTTC
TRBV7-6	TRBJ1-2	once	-	CASSPLNYGYTF	TGTGCCAGCAGCCCTCTGAACTATGGCTACACCTTC
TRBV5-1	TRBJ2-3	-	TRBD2	CASRGGSTGDTQYF	TGCGCCAGCAGGGGCGGGAGCACCGGAGATACGCAGTATTTT
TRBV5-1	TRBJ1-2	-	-	CASSPTGREANYGYTF	TGCGCCAGCAGCCCGACAGGACGAGAAGCTAACTATGGCTACACCTTC
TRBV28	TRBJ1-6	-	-	CASRVPLRNSPLHF	TGTGCCAGCAGGGTCCCTCTACGAAATTCACCCCTCCACTTT
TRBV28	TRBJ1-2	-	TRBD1	CASSPGAGGGYTF	TGTGCCAGCAGCCCTGGGGCAGGGGGGGGCTACACCTTC
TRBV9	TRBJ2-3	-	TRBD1	CASSVATSTGSTDTQYF	TGTGCCAGCAGCGTAGCCACCTCGACAGGGAGCACAGATACGCAGTATTTT
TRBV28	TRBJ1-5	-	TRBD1	CASSSPGQSNQPQHF	TGTGCCAGCAGTTCACCGGGACAGAGCAATCAGCCCCAGCATTTT
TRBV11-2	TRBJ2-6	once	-	CASSSRFSGANVLTF	TGTGCCAGCAGCTCGAGGTTCTCTGGGGCCAACGTCCTGACTTTC